These 3 T cell receptor beta chains originate from one sample sequenced in a study of CD8+CD57+ T cells in acquired aplastic anemia. Using genomic DNA as the template, TCR beta VDJ and CDR3 profiling was carried out. TCRdb redid the calling of the reads with MiXCR, one entry per CDR3 protein. Among 150,000 or so distinct CDR3 sequences, roughly 48% were seen once, and the ten largest hold about 2.6%. Flow cytometry had shown expanded CD8+CD57+ cells in the patients chosen for sequencing. The sequenced material came from sorted CD4+, CD8+, or CD8+CD57+ T cells (not recorded which) from PBMCs. All receptors derive from a human donor with aplastic anemia.

This clonotype was counted ten times or more. The chain recombines TRBV20-1 with TRBJ2-1, with 11 bases that match TRBD1. V was pared by 4 bases and J by 9 bases, with 20 bases of the junction left unmatched. Germline V gene data show CDR1 as DFQATT and CDR2 as SNEGSKA (reference sequence). The CDR3 loop spans 18 amino acids. The CDR3 spells CSATRDRGSGGDQGEQFF. For the CDR3, the DNA is TGCAGTGCTACCCGGGACAGGGGGTCGGGCGGGGATCAGGGTGAGCAGTTCTTC.

This clonotype came up many times. The V and J genes are TRBV5-1 and TRBJ2-1; 7 bases map to TRBD1. CDR3 length equals 15 residues. V shed 0 bases and J 3 bases; nucleotides not matched to a gene: 3. The germline V gene has CDR1 SGHRS and CDR2 YFSETQ. The DNA for the CDR3 is TGCGCCAGCAGCTTGGGGGGACAGAGCTACAATGAGCAGTTCTTC. Translated, it gives CASSLGGQSYNEQFF.

There are many counts of this clonotype. The chain links TRBV12-3 or TRBV12-4 to TRBJ1-1; D remains unclear. V lost 7 bases and J lost 1, with 13 bases in between. This CDR3 is 14 amino acids long. CDR3 in amino acids: CASKMGPQNTEAFF. For the CDR3, the DNA is TGTGCCAGCAAAATGGGCCCCCAGAACACTGAAGCTTTCTTT.